The clone carrying this T cell receptor (beta chain) showed up many times. TCRdb analysed the 5' RACE reads with MiXCR anew, one entry per CDR3 protein. The sample lists about 60,000 distinct CDR3 sequences; around 16% were seen once. The data belong to a study of T cells of healthy individuals. This sequence originates from a human donor in good health.

CDR3 amino acids: CSVAPRGVGEQYF. The CDR3, as DNA: TGCAGCGTTGCCCCCAGAGGTGTCGGCGAGCAGTACTTC. The chain couples TRBV29-1 to TRBJ2-7; D gene ambiguous. The germline gives CDR1 SQVTM, CDR2 ANQGSEA. The CDR3 covers 13 residues. Trimming pared 4 bases from V and 6 bases from J, leaving 16 bases between.